Listed below are T cell receptor beta chains from one sample, sequenced in a study of blood T cell repertoires in COVID-19. Sequencing was performed with immunoSEQ multiplex PCR; in TCRdb, only in-frame clones are kept and a portion is missing. The sample contains about 55,000 clones, 75% to 90% of which appear only once. The source material was peripheral blood. The receptors here all came from a human donor in a cohort sampled during active COVID-19. Both conserved end residues are part of each CDR3. The D gene is left open where the match is weak. Size values are once, few and many counts, or a class for expanded clones, and some rows have none.

TRBV20-1	NA	TRBJ2-1	TRBD2	TGCAGTGCTAGTCGGGGACTAGCGGATTACAATGAGCAGTTCTTC	CSASRGLADYNEQFF
TRBV6-5	NA	TRBJ1-1	NA	TGTGCCAGCAGTTACGCACAGGTGACGAACACTGAAGCTTTCTTT	CASSYAQVTNTEAFF
TRBV30	NA	TRBJ2-3	NA	TGTGCCTCATCGGTAAAACGCACAGATACGCAGTATTTT	CASSVKRTDTQYF
TRBV10-1	NA	TRBJ2-7	NA	TGCGCCAGCAGCTCAGGCTACGAGCAGTACTTC	CASSSGYEQYF
TRBV28	NA	TRBJ1-2	NA	TGTGCCAGCGGGGCCTTCAACTATGGCTACACCTTC	CASGAFNYGYTF
TRBV18	few	TRBJ2-3	TRBD2	TGTGCCAGCTCAGGTAATAGCGGGCACCGCACAGATACGCAGTATTTT	CASSGNSGHRTDTQYF
TRBV6-5	NA	TRBJ1-4	NA	TGTGCCAGCAGAACAGGGTCGACGGCGGATGAAAAACTGTTTTTT	CASRTGSTADEKLFF
TRBV24-1	NA	TRBJ1-2	NA	TGTGCCACCAGTGACCCCTCGACAGCTGGTAACTATGGCTACACCTTC	CATSDPSTAGNYGYTF
TRBV5-1	NA	TRBJ2-5	NA	TGCGCCAGCAGCTTCTACCAAGAGACCCAGTACTTC	CASSFYQETQYF
TRBV7-8	NA	TRBJ1-4	TRBD1	TGTGCCAGCAGTGGACAGGGCCAGGCCCGGGAAAAACTGTTTTTT	CASSGQGQAREKLFF
TRBV5-1	NA	TRBJ1-3	NA	TGCGCCAGCAGTTCTCAAGGGAGCTCTGGAAACACCATATATTTT	CASSSQGSSGNTIYF
TRBV6-4	NA	TRBJ1-5	TRBD1	TGTGCCAACCCCGCCGGGACAGGGCATAGCAATCAGCCCCAGCATTTT	CANPAGTGHSNQPQHF
TRBV18	NA	TRBJ1-1	TRBD1	TGTGCCAGCTCAGCAGGGGGGAACTCTGAAGCTTTCTTT	CASSAGGNSEAFF
TRBV10-3	NA	TRBJ1-2	TRBD1	TGTGCCATCAGGGACGACAGGGATGGCTACACCTTC	CAIRDDRDGYTF
TRBV6-5	NA	TRBJ2-2	TRBD1	TGTGCCAGCAGAACCTCAGGGGGCACCGGGGAGCTGTTTTTT	CASRTSGGTGELFF
TRBV6-6	few	TRBJ2-1	TRBD1	TGTGCCAGCTCAGTAGGGGGCCACAATGAGCAGTTCTTC	CASSVGGHNEQFF
TRBV11-2	NA	TRBJ2-5	TRBD1	TGTGCCAGCAGCTTAGAAACAGGGGTACAAGAGACCCAGTACTTC	CASSLETGVQETQYF
TRBV3-1/TRBV3-2	once	TRBJ2-1	TRBD2	TGTGCCAGCAGCCCGACAATCTTGGGGGGGAATGAGCAGTTCTTC	CASSPTILGGNEQFF
TRBV24-1	NA	TRBJ2-1	NA	TGTGCCACCAGTGATTCCAAATACAATGAGCAGTTCTTC	CATSDSKYNEQFF
TRBV5-5	NA	TRBJ2-5	TRBD1	TGTGCCAGCAGCTGGAACACTGGGACAGTTGAGACCCAGTACTTC	CASSWNTGTVETQYF
TRBV5-1	NA	TRBJ2-1	TRBD2	TGCGCCAGCAGCCGCCTCGGGACTAGCGGTCGTGAGCAGTTCTTC	CASSRLGTSGREQFF
TRBV19	NA	TRBJ1-5	NA	TGTGCCAGTAGTAGGGAGTACGACAATCAGCCCCAGCATTTT	CASSREYDNQPQHF
TRBV9	NA	TRBJ1-1	TRBD1	TGTGCCAGCAGCGTAGCGGGACAGGGGAGCACTGAAGCTTTCTTT	CASSVAGQGSTEAFF
TRBV3-1/TRBV3-2	NA	TRBJ1-6	NA	TGTGCCAGCAGCCTAAGGGGACCCCTCCACTTT	CASSLRGPLHF
TRBV6-2/TRBV6-3	NA	TRBJ1-2	NA	TGTGCCAGCAGTTACTCTTCCGTCGAGTCTGGCTACACCTTC	CASSYSSVESGYTF
TRBV5-1	few	TRBJ2-2	NA	TGCGCCAGCAGCTTGATGCGGCCCACCGGGGAGCTGTTTTTT	CASSLMRPTGELFF
TRBV5-5	NA	TRBJ1-1	NA	TGTGCCAGCAGCTTGAATAACAGGCCGAACACTGAAGCTTTCTTT	CASSLNNRPNTEAFF
TRBV21-1	NA	TRBJ1-1	NA	TGTGCCAGCAGCAAAGGTGCGGTACCTGGGGGCGACATGAACACTGAAGCTTTCTTT	CASSKGAVPGGDMNTEAFF
TRBV5-1	NA	TRBJ1-5	NA	TGCGCCAGCAGCTCCGGTCTAAATAGCAATCAGCCCCAGCATTTT	CASSSGLNSNQPQHF
TRBV18	NA	TRBJ2-3	NA	TGTGCCAGCTCCAGGGTGGTTGCAGATACGCAGTATTTT	CASSRVVADTQYF
TRBV27	NA	TRBJ1-1	TRBD1	TGTGCCAGCAGTACGGGACAGGGGCGGACTGAAGCTTTCTTT	CASSTGQGRTEAFF
TRBV6-6	few	TRBJ1-1	NA	TGTGCCAGCAGTAGAGGGACAAGGATTGAAGCTTTCTTT	CASSRGTRIEAFF
TRBV6-5	NA	TRBJ2-1	NA	TGTGCCAGCAGTTACGACCCTAGCTCCTACAATGAGCAGTTCTTC	CASSYDPSSYNEQFF